This TCR beta chain emerged from a study of OX40 agonist ivuxolimab in advanced cancers. Study-wide context: Treatment received earlier with anti-PD-1, anti-PD-L1 or anti-CTLA-4 agents was allowed, and 40% had some.

CDR1 and CDR2 from the germline V gene are MGHRA and YSYEKL. The CDR3 has 14 amino acids. V gave up 4 bases and J gave up 2 bases, with 11 bases separating them. Produced via immunoSEQ multiplex PCR; TCRdb's table is partial and in-frame only. The data show tens of thousands of clones, with around nine tenths seen just once and 1.5% to 2% held by the top ten. V gene TRBV4-1 combines with J gene TRBJ2-5; D possibly uses TRBD1 or TRBD2 (5 bases each). The material was CD4+ or CD8+ T cells sorted from blood, obtained in a trial of the OX40 agonist ivuxolimab. This TCR was sampled from an adult with an advanced solid tumor such as melanoma, head and neck, liver or kidney cancer. CDR3 in amino acids: CASSLTGPQETQYF. In DNA, the CDR3 is TGCGCCAGCAGCCTTACGGGACCTCAAGAGACCCAGTACTTC.